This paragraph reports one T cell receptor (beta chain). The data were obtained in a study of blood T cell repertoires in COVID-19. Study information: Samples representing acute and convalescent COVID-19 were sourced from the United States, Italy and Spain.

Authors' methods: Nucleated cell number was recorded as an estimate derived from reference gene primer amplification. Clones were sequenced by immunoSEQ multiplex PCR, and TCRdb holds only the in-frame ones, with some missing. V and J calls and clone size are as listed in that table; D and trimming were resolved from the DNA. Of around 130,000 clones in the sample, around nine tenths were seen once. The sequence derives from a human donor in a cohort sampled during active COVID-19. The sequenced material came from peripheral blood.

CDR3 coding DNA: TGTGCCAGCCTCGGGGGGGACACCGGGGAGCTGTTTTTT. This codes for CASLGGDTGELFF. V is TRBV25-1 and J is TRBJ2-2; 8 bases match TRBD2. J lost 3 bases, V lost 8 bases, and 2 bases had no gene match. The length of the CDR3 is 13 residues. CDR1 and CDR2 from the germline V gene are MGHDK and SYGVNS.